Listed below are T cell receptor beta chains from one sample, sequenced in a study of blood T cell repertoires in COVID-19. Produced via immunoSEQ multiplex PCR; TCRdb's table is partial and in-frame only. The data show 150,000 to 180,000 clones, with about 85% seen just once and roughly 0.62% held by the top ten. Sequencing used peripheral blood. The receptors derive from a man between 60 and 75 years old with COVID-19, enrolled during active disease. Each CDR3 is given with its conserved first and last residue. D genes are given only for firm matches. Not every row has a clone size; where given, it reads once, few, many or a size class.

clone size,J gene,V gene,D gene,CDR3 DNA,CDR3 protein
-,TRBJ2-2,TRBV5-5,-,TGTGCCAGCAGCCGCTGGACAGTCACGAACACCGGGGAGCTGTTTTTT,CASSRWTVTNTGELFF
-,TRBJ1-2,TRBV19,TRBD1,TGTGCCAGCTCGGACAGGGTTGACGGCTACACCTTC,CASSDRVDGYTF
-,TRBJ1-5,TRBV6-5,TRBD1,TGTGCCAGCAGTCGACAGGGCGGGAGCAATCAGCCCCAGCATTTT,CASSRQGGSNQPQHF
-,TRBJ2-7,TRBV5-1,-,TGCGCCAGCAGTAGGGCTGCAGGGAATACCTACGAGCAGTACTTC,CASSRAAGNTYEQYF
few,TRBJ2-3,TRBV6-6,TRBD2,TGTGCCAGCAGTATCGGACTAGCTAGGGTTTCAGATACGCAGTATTTT,CASSIGLARVSDTQYF
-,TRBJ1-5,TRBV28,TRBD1,TGTGCCAGCAGGCCGGGACAGACCAATCAGCCCCAGCATTTT,CASRPGQTNQPQHF
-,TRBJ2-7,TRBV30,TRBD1,TGTGCCTGGAGCATTACCGGGACAGGGACCCACTACGAGCAGTACTTC,CAWSITGTGTHYEQYF
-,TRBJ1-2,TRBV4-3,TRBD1,TGCGCCAGCAGCCAAGATTCCCTCCTCCCAGGGGGCAAGGGCTACACCTTC,CASSQDSLLPGGKGYTF
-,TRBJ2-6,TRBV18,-,TGTGCCAGCTCCCTCGGACAGCCGGGTCCAAACGTCCTGACTTTC,CASSLGQPGPNVLTF
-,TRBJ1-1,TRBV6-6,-,TGTGCCAGCCTCCAGGGAATTATTGTGAACACTGAAGCTTTCTTT,CASLQGIIVNTEAFF
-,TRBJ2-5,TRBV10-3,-,TGTGCCATCAGTGAACAGGGAGAGACCCAGTACTTC,CAISEQGETQYF
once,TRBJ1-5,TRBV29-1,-,TGCAGCGTTGACGGTGGGGGCAGCAATCAGCCCCAGCATTTT,CSVDGGGSNQPQHF
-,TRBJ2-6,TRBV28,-,TGTGCCAGCAGTTTAGGGCCAGGGTTGGTGTCCGGGGCCAACGTCCTGACTTTC,CASSLGPGLVSGANVLTF
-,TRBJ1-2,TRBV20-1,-,TGCAGTGCGTCAGGGGTTTATGGCTACACCTTC,CSASGVYGYTF
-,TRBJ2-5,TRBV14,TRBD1,TGTGCCAGCAGCCAAGGGGGGACAGGGAAAGAGACCCAGTACTTC,CASSQGGTGKETQYF
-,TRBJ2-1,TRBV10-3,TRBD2,TGTGCCATCGGTCGACTAGCGATCTCCTACAATGAGCAGTTCTTC,CAIGRLAISYNEQFF